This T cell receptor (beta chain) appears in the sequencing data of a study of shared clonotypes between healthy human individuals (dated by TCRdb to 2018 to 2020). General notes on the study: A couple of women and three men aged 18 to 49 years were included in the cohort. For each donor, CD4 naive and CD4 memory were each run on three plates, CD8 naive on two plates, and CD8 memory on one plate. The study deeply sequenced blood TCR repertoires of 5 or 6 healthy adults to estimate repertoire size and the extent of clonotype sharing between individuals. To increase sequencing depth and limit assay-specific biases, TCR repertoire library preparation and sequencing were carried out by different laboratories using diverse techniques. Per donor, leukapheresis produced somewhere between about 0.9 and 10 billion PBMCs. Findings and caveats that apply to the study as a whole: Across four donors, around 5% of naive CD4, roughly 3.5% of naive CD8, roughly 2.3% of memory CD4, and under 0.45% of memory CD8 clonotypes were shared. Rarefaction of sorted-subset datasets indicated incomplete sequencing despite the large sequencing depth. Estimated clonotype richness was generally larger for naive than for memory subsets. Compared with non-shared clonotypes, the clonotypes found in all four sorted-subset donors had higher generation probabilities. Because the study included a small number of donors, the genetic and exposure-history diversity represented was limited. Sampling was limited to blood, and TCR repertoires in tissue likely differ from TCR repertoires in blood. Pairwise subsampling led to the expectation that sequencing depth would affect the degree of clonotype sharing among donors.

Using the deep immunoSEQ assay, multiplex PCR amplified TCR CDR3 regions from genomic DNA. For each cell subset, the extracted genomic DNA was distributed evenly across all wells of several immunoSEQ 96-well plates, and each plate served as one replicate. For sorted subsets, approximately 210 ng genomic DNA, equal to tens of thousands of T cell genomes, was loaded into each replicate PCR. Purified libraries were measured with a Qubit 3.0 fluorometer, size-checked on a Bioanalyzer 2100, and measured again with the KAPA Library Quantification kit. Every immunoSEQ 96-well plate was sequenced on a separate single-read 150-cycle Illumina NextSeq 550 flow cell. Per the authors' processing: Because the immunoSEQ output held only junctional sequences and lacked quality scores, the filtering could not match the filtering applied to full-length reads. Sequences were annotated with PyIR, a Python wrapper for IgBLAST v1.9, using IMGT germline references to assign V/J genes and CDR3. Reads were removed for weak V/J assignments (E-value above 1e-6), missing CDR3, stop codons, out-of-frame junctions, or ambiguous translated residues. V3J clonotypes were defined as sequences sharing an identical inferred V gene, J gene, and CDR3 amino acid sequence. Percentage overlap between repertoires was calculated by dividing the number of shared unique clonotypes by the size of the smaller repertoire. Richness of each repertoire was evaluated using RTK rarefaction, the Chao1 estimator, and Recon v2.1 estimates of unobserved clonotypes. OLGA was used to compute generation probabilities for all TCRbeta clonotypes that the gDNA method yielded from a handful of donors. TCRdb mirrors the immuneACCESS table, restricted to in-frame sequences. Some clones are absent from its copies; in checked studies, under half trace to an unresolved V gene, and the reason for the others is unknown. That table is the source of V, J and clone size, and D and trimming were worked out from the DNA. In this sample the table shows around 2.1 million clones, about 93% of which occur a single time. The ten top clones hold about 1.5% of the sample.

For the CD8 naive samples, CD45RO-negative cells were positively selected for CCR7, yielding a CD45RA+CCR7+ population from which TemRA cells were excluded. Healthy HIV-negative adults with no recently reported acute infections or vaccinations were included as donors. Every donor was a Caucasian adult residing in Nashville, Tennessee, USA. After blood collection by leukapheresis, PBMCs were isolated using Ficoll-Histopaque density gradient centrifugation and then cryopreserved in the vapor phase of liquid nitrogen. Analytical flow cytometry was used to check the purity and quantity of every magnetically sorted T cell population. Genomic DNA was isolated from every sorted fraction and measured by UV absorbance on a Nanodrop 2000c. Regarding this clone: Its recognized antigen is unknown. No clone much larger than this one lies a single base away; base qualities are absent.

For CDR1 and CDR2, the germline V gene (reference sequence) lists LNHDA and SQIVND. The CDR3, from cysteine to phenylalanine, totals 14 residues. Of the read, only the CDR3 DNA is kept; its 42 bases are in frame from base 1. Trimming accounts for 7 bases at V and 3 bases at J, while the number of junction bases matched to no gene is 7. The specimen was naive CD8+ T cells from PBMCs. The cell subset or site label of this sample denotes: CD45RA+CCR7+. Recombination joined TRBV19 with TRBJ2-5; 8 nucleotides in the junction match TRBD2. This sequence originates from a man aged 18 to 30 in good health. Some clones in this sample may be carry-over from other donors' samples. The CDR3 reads CASTTSGMKETQYF. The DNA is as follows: TGTGCCAGTACTACTAGCGGTATGAAAGAGACCCAGTACTTC.